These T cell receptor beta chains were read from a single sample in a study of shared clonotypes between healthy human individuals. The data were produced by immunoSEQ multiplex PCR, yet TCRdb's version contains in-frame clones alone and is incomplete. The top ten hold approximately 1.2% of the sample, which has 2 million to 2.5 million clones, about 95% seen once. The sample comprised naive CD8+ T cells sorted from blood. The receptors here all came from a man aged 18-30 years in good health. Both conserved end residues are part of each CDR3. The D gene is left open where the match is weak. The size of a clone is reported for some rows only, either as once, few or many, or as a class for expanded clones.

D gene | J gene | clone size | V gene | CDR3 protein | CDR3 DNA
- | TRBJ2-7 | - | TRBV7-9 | CASSYREVEQYF | TGTGCCAGCAGCTATAGGGAGGTCGAGCAGTACTTC
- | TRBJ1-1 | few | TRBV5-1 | CASSLDGGPEAFF | TGCGCCAGCAGCTTGGATGGGGGCCCTGAAGCTTTCTTT
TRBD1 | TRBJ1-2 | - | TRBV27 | CASSSNAGQEYYGYTF | TGTGCCAGCAGTTCAAACGCGGGACAGGAATACTATGGCTACACCTTC
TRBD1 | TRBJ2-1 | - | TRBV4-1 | CASSRLGQGQRNEQFF | TGCGCCAGCAGCCGCTTGGGACAGGGTCAGAGGAATGAGCAGTTCTTC
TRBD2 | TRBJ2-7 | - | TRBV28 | CASSLGSGSYEQYF | TGTGCCAGCAGTTTGGGTAGCGGGAGCTACGAGCAGTACTTC
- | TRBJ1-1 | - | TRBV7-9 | CASSQPKGSVLEAFF | TGTGCCAGCAGCCAACCCAAGGGATCCGTCCTTGAAGCTTTCTTT
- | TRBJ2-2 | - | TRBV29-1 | CSVDRGEELFF | TGCAGCGTTGATAGGGGGGAGGAGCTGTTTTTT
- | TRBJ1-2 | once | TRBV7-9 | CASSLVDLSHKYGYTF | TGTGCCAGCAGCTTAGTAGACTTGTCCCACAAGTATGGCTACACCTTC
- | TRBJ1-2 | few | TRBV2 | CASSEGTEYGYTF | TGTGCCAGCAGTGAGGGGACGGAATATGGCTACACCTTC
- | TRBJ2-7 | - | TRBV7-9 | CASSLHGEQYF | TGTGCCAGCAGCTTACATGGGGAGCAGTACTTC
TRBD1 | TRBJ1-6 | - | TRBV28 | CASSFSPTGNNSPLHF | TGTGCCAGCAGTTTTAGCCCGACAGGGAATAATTCACCCCTCCACTTT